This TCR beta chain was identified during a study of monozygotic twins with inflammatory bowel disease (dated by TCRdb to between 2017 and 2020). Study-wide context: The complete study included 30 or so monozygotic twin pairs: 19 IBD-discordant Danish pairs and nine German pairs, of which four were IBD-concordant and five were IBD-discordant. Each individual had, on average, about 151 000 unique TCRalpha sequences and 181 000 unique TCRbeta sequences available for analysis. The search for disease-associated traits relied mainly on comparing, within discordant pairs, IBD patients with their genetically identical healthy co-twins.

What the work shows at the level of the full study, not this receptor alone: Compared with healthy twins, IBD patients shared fewer clonotypes with other individuals, and the difference was most pronounced in patients with signs of disease activity. The results gave no support for a single strong signal or clonotype linked to IBD. Repertoire similarity did not differ between concordant and discordant twins, possibly due to limited statistical power. Because patients received different immunosuppressive treatments, the repertoires may have picked up extra background noise and variability between individuals. Different T cell subtypes could not be distinguished in the analysis. IBD patients had lower TCRbeta repertoire diversity, measured by the inverse Simpson index, than their healthy co-twins.

Points on this clonotype: Its antigen specificity is not known.

Library prep was done by 5' RACE. Each TCR library was prepared from about 4,000 ng of total RNA. cDNA was synthesized with SMARTScribe reverse transcriptase in eight separate reactions per sample. Unique molecular identifiers containing a 6-nucleotide sample barcode were introduced through template switching during cDNA synthesis. TCRalpha and TCRbeta cDNA was amplified by two nested PCRs of 16 and 9 cycles, with bead purification after each PCR. Before amplification, the cDNA was both treated with uracil DNA-glycosylase and purified with the QIAquick PCR purification kit. The second PCR was the step at which Illumina TruSeq-compatible adapters and sample-specific barcodes were added. Library quality and concentration were checked on TapeStation and Qubit, and libraries were pooled at 4.5 to 5.5 ng each. Pooled libraries were sequenced on an Illumina HiSeq2500 single-index Rapid Run with 2 x 100 bp reads and custom sequencing primers. Per the authors' processing: UMI-based consensus assembly with MiGEC version 1.2.6 was used to correct PCR and sequencing errors. MiXCR version 2.1.1 was used for V(D)J alignment, clonotype assembly and CDR3 extraction. To normalise gene usage, clonotype sharing and MAIT/NKT TCR abundance, the top 1000, 10 000 and 20 000 clonotypes in each sample were analysed. Diversity was computed as the inverse Simpson index with the vegan R package after downsampling to 27 000 UMIs. Paired Mann-Whitney U tests were applied to discordant twin pairs, and Benjamini-Hochberg correction was used for multiple testing. After reprocessing by TCRdb, each CDR3 protein sequence is one entry, and no DNA is given. What appears here as the V and J calls and clone size reflects TCRdb's work, not the paper's. This sample's table has entries for more than 85,000 distinct CDR3 sequences. Of the sample, under 15% is held by the ten largest clones.

From each donor, a roughly 2.5 ml peripheral blood sample was collected into PAXgene tubes and stored at -80 degrees C. Total RNA was isolated from whole blood with the PAXgene blood miRNA kit on an automated QIAcube, without T cell sorting. Deep TCRalpha and TCRbeta repertoire profiling with unique molecular barcoding was performed on peripheral blood of monozygotic twin pairs concordant or discordant for inflammatory bowel disease. Smoking habits were recorded for all twin pairs, with individuals classified as current, former or never smokers. The germline V gene yields SGDLS for CDR1 and YYNGEE for CDR2. The CDR3 runs 14 residues from the cysteine to the phenylalanine. Only the protein is available.

The clonotype was recovered from a human donor with ulcerative colitis or Crohn's disease, or a healthy co-twin of an affected twin (not recorded which). The sample comprised blood. The chain is made from TRBV9 and TRBJ1-1. This receptor has the CDR3 CASSIALTGAEAFF.